This T cell receptor beta chain originates from a study of cytomegalovirus exposure and HLA in healthy donors. Study-level points and caveats: In most subjects, TCR beta sequences reportedly gave accurate predictions of HLA-A and HLA-B alleles. In an earlier analysis, productive rearrangement rates for most beta V segments clustered near 87% or 30%. In terms of immune exposure information, only CMV serostatus was available.

Researchers ran the PCR with 60 Vbeta and 13 Jbeta primers. Method: immunoSEQ multiplex PCR; TCRdb's copy keeps in-frame clones and lacks some. This sample has 200,000 to 250,000 clones; over 65% occur once, and the top ten carry over 1%. Concerning this clone itself: What it binds is unknown.

V gave up 3 bases and J gave up 8 bases; unmatched junction bases: 5. This CDR3 is built from 14 residues. CDR1 is SGHRS and CDR2 is YFSETQ in the germline V gene. The source is a human donor in good health. The V call is TRBV5-1, the J call TRBJ1-4, with TRBD1 matching 9 bases. What was sequenced was PBMCs. CDR3 sequence (DNA): TGCGCCAGCAGCTCGGGACAGGGCAACGAAAAACTGTTTTTT. This codes for CASSSGQGNEKLFF. Variable domain in full (rest from reference TRBV5-1 and TRBJ1-4): KAGVTQTPRYLIKTRGQQVTLSCSPISGHRSVSWYQQTPGQGLQFLFEYFSETQRNKGNFPGRFSGRQFSNSRSEMNVSTLELGDSALYLCASSSGQGNEKLFFGSGTQLSVL.